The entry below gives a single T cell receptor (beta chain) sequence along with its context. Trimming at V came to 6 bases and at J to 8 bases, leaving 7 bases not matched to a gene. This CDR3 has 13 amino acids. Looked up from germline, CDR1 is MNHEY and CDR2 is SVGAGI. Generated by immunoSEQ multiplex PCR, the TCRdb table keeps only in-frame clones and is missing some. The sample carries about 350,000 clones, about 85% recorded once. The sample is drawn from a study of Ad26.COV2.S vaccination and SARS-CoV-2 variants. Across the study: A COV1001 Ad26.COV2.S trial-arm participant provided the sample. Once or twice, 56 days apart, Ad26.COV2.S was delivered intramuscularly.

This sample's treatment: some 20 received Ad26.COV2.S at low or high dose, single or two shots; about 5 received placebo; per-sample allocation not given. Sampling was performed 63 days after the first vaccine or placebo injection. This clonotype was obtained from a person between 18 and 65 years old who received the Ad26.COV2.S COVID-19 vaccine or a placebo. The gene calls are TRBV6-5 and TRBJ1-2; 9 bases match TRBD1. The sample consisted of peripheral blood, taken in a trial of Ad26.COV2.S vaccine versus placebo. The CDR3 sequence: CASSLNRGRGYTF. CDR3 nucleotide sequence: TGTGCCAGCAGCCTCAACAGGGGGCGAGGCTACACCTTC.